These T cell receptor beta chains were read from a single sample in a study of blood T cell repertoires in COVID-19. The assay was immunoSEQ multiplex PCR, and TCRdb's table has in-frame clones only and misses some. The sample shows a few hundred thousand clones, around four fifths of them seen only once. Sequences were obtained from peripheral blood. These receptors were collected from an older woman who had recovered from COVID-19. Both conserved end residues are part of each CDR3.

j_call: TRBJ1-2
v_call: TRBV30
cdr3_aa: CAWSVVPRGGYTF

j_call: TRBJ1-1
v_call: TRBV7-9
cdr3_aa: CASQGGAEAFF

j_call: TRBJ2-7
v_call: TRBV5-1
cdr3_aa: CASSLHYRDSYEQYF

j_call: TRBJ2-5
v_call: TRBV30
cdr3_aa: CAWSSTIRDRGKTQYF

j_call: TRBJ2-3
v_call: TRBV3-1/TRBV3-2
cdr3_aa: CASRGTSGGDTQYF

j_call: TRBJ1-1
v_call: TRBV6-5
cdr3_aa: CASERPGGLTEAFF

j_call: TRBJ1-6
v_call: TRBV18
cdr3_aa: CASSEGQGALNSPLHF

j_call: TRBJ2-5
v_call: TRBV27
cdr3_aa: CASSYGQTQYF

j_call: TRBJ2-2
v_call: TRBV14
cdr3_aa: CASSQDIVNTGELFF

j_call: TRBJ2-1
v_call: TRBV5-8
cdr3_aa: CASSTGTGGLYNEQFF

j_call: TRBJ2-5
v_call: TRBV7-2
cdr3_aa: CASSPPGRAQYF

j_call: TRBJ2-2
v_call: TRBV7-8
cdr3_aa: CASSFGVRVPGELFF

j_call: TRBJ1-6
v_call: TRBV4-2
cdr3_aa: CASSLNRDWGSPLHF

j_call: TRBJ2-5
v_call: TRBV2
cdr3_aa: CASSDERGARFQETQYF

j_call: TRBJ1-4
v_call: TRBV10-3
cdr3_aa: CAASPGQLNEKLFF

j_call: TRBJ2-1
v_call: TRBV19
cdr3_aa: CASSERGGTGNEQFF

j_call: TRBJ1-2
v_call: TRBV6-2/TRBV6-3
cdr3_aa: CASSLVTGGYGYTF

j_call: TRBJ2-1
v_call: TRBV10-3
cdr3_aa: CAISETETNSYNEQFF

j_call: TRBJ2-2
v_call: TRBV7-9
cdr3_aa: CASSPGLLNTGELFF

j_call: TRBJ1-2
v_call: TRBV3-1/TRBV3-2
cdr3_aa: CASSLGVQPYGYTF

j_call: TRBJ2-7
v_call: TRBV23-1
cdr3_aa: CASSPPWDSTCYEQYF

j_call: TRBJ2-7
v_call: TRBV7-8
cdr3_aa: CASSLTGGPSYEQYF

j_call: TRBJ2-7
v_call: TRBV9
cdr3_aa: CASSPELAPYEQYF